Detailed here is one T cell receptor (beta chain). The antigen is not known. Donors had nominal health at sampling but likely had unrecorded immune exposures. CDR3 length: 16 residues. The germline gives CDR1 SGHAT, CDR2 FQNNGV. J gave up 3 bases and V 5 bases, and 10 bases lay outside the gene matches. The study ran its PCR with 60 Vbeta and 13 Jbeta primers. Produced via immunoSEQ multiplex PCR; TCRdb's table is partial and in-frame only. The sample totals about 110,000 clones. The data are from a study of cytomegalovirus exposure and HLA in healthy donors. General study points: Several of the most significant clusters appeared, in a later analysis, to be linked to common viral pathogens. Specificity of three CMV-associated chains for CMV antigens was verified in vitro. For most TCR sequences rarity was the rule, although some public TCRs occurred in many donors.

The chain employs TRBV11-2 and TRBJ2-3, with 8 bases fitting TRBD2. The clonotype originates from a man aged 35 to 55 in good health and CMV-seropositive. Sequenced input: PBMCs. The CDR3 spells CASSAVVGLVTDTQYF. The DNA of the CDR3 is TGTGCCAGCAGCGCGGTTGTGGGACTAGTAACAGATACGCAGTATTTT.